These 27 T cell receptor beta chains originate from one sample sequenced in a study of CD8 T cells in ankylosing spondylitis. Study conclusions and caveats: A TCR beta motif made of fewer than ten highly homologous variants seemed typical of ankylosing spondylitis blood.

These TCRs are of unknown antigen specificity. MiXCR, run by TCRdb on the 5' RACE reads, gives a single entry per CDR3 protein. The sample has fewer than 750,000 distinct CDR3 sequences, roughly 19% seen once. Specimen: blood, either unsorted or a sorted T cell fraction (not recorded which). The origin of the receptors is a male donor with ankylosing spondylitis.

The gene calls are TRBV7-3 and TRBJ2-1; perhaps D is TRBD1 or TRBD2 (5 bases each). The CDR3 runs to 15 residues. Looked up from germline, CDR1 is SGHTA and CDR2 is FQGTGA. V lost 0 bases and J lost 6, with 12 bases in between. The CDR3 reads CASSLTGVGANEQFF. CDR3 nucleotides: TGTGCCAGCAGCTTAACGGGGGTCGGGGCCAATGAGCAGTTCTTC.

The J gene is TRBJ2-3, the V gene TRBV4-1, with TRBD1 matching over 9 bases. Germline V CDR1 and CDR2: MGHRA, YSYEKL. The CDR3 contains 15 residues. Trimming removed 8 bases from V and 2 bases from J; junction bases left unmatched: 8. The CDR3, as DNA: TGCGCCAGCCGGGGACAGGGACAACTCACAGATACGCAGTATTTT. Amino acid sequence: CASRGQGQLTDTQYF.

This clonotype was seen repeatedly, ten times or more. The chain couples TRBV25-1 to TRBJ1-2, with D hard to call. Trimming took 5 bases from V and 10 from J, leaving 14 bases between them. Germline V gives CDR1 MGHDK, CDR2 SYGVNS. This CDR3 region has 12 residues. In nucleotides, the CDR3 is TGTGCCAGCAGTACCGCGTGGGGATCCTACACCTTC. It codes for CASSTAWGSYTF.

This clonotype was seen only a few times. The V and J genes are TRBV20-1 and TRBJ2-2; D not resolved. Germline V gives CDR1 DFQATT, CDR2 SNEGSKA (reference sequence). The CDR3 has 14 amino acids. V was pared by 6 bases and J by 2 bases, with 13 bases between. CDR3 DNA sequence: TGCAGTGCAGTGGGCGGCGGAAACACCGGGGAGCTGTTTTTT. It translates to CSAVGGGNTGELFF.

The chain employs TRBV5-1 and TRBJ1-1; TRBD1 matches 7 bases. This CDR3 contains 13 residues. Germline CDR1 and CDR2: SGHRS and YFSETQ. The ends lost 3 bases at V and 10 bases at J; junction bases unmatched: 9. DNA of the CDR3: TGCGCCAGCAGCTCGACGACAGGGATGGCAGCTTTCTTT. Protein: CASSSTTGMAAFF.

The chain has TRBV29-1 and TRBJ2-7, with D uncertain. The CDR3 covers 15 residues. Trimming cost V 0 bases and J 2 bases, with 14 bases left between them. Germline V gene sequence: CDR1 SQVTM, CDR2 ANQGSEA. CDR3 loop: CSVEDPASPPYEQYF. CDR3 sequence (DNA): TGCAGCGTTGAAGATCCCGCGAGCCCACCCTACGAGCAGTACTTC.

The table lists this clonotype with a few counts. This sequence joins TRBV28 and TRBJ2-3, with 13 bases matching TRBD2. Trimming cost V 5 bases and J 9 bases; bases outside gene matches: 5. The germline V gene has CDR1 MDHEN and CDR2 SYDVKM. The CDR3 length is 14 residues. The CDR3 reads CASSPGLAGQTQYF. Written as DNA, the CDR3 is TGTGCCAGCAGTCCGGGACTAGCGGGACAGACGCAGTATTTT. Full variable domain (outside the CDR3, taken from reference TRBV28 and TRBJ2-3): DVKVTQSSRYLVKRTGEKVFLECVQDMDHENMFWYRQDPGLGLRLIYFSYDVKMKEKGDIPEGYSVSREKKERFSLILESASTNQTSMYLCASSPGLAGQTQYFGPGTRLTVL.

The V call is TRBV6-4, the J call TRBJ2-2; 9 positions match TRBD1. CDR3 length: 13 amino acids. Trimming took 8 bases from V and 5 from J; bases not matched to a gene: 3. Per germline, CDR1 MRHNA and CDR2 SNTAGT. The CDR3 coding sequence is TGTGCCAGCTCGACAGGGGGTACCGGGGAGCTGTTTTTT. It is translated as CASSTGGTGELFF.

This clonotype was picked up a small number of times. V and J are TRBV20-1 and TRBJ2-3, with TRBD1 matching 7 bases. The CDR3 is 12 residues long. V gave up 5 bases and J gave up 4 bases; unmatched junction bases: 3. The germline V gene has CDR1 DFQATT and CDR2 SNEGSKA (reference sequence). CDR3 DNA: TGCAGTGCTGGGGACAGATCAGATACGCAGTATTTT. Protein sequence: CSAGDRSDTQYF.

The rearrangement joins TRBV4-1 to TRBJ1-5, with D tentatively TRBD1 (6 bases). Germline CDR1 reads MGHRA; CDR2 reads YSYEKL. CDR3 length: 20 residues. Trimming pared 1 base from V and 1 base from J, leaving 23 bases between. The CDR3 spells CASSQAPSHNRVGSNQPQHF. In nucleotides, the CDR3 is TGCGCCAGCAGCCAAGCCCCTTCCCATAACAGGGTAGGAAGCAATCAGCCCCAGCATTTT.

This clonotype was picked up a small number of times. V and J are TRBV20-1 and TRBJ2-7; TRBD2 matches at 12 bases. The CDR3 loop spans 19 amino acids. V was clipped by 0 bases and J by 0 bases; unmatched bases: 12. CDR1 and CDR2 (germline): DFQATT, SNEGSKA (reference sequence). The chain's CDR3 is CSARDHGLAGTGRSYEQYF. The DNA of the CDR3 is TGCAGTGCTAGAGACCATGGACTAGCGGGGACCGGACGCTCCTACGAGCAGTACTTC.

CDR3 in amino acids: CASRSGGAYEQYF. CDR3 nucleotide sequence: TGTGCCAGCAGGAGCGGGGGGGCCTACGAGCAGTACTTC. The chain uses TRBV12-3 or TRBV12-4 and TRBJ2-7, with 10 bases matching TRBD2. The CDR3 extends over 13 amino acids. After removal of 6 bases from V and 2 bases from J, the junction contained 1 base not matched to a gene.

The chain uses TRBV5-1 and TRBJ2-3; possible D gene TRBD1, 6 bases. V lost 6 bases and J 3 bases, leaving 14 bases between the germline ends. Germline assignment: CDR1 SGHRS and CDR2 YFSETQ. CDR3 length: 14 amino acids. The CDR3 loop reads CASTIGRGTDTQYF. The CDR3 region has the DNA TGCGCCAGCACCATCGGCAGGGGAACAGATACGCAGTATTTT.

This clonotype has more than one count but fewer than ten. The chain employs TRBV20-1 and TRBJ1-5; 7 positions agree with TRBD1. The CDR3 sequence is 12 residues long. The germline V gene has CDR1 DFQATT and CDR2 SNEGSKA (reference sequence). Trimming cost V 6 bases and J 11 bases; bases outside gene matches: 10. The CDR3 is CSAREGAGTQHF. As DNA, the CDR3 is TGCAGTGCCAGGGAGGGGGCCGGTACCCAGCATTTT.

This clonotype was recorded a few times. V and J are TRBV28 and TRBJ2-4; D possibly matches TRBD1 or TRBD2 (5 bases each). This CDR3 contains 16 residues. V was pared by 0 bases and J by 3 bases, with 12 bases between. CDR1 and CDR2 from the germline V gene are MDHEN and SYDVKM. The CDR3 region has the DNA TGTGCCAGCAGTTTATGGGGAGCTGGGGGCAAAAACATTCAGTACTTC. This encodes CASSLWGAGGKNIQYF.

The genes are TRBV4-1 and TRBJ2-7, with TRBD1 matching 7 bases. Per germline, CDR1 MGHRA and CDR2 YSYEKL. With V trimmed by 1 base and J by 5 bases, 5 bases remained unmatched. This CDR3 is built from 14 residues. CDR3 coding DNA: TGCGCCAGCAGCCAAGGCCAGGGGGTGCACGAGCAGTACTTC. It specifies CASSQGQGVHEQYF.

This clonotype was counted many times. This chain uses TRBV12-3 or TRBV12-4 with TRBJ2-1, with D possibly TRBD1 on 6 matching bases. V dropped 2 bases and J dropped 9 bases, with 11 bases sitting between them. The CDR3 consists of 13 residues. CDR3 nucleotide sequence: TGTGCCAGCAGTTTAAAGGGGGTGAGTGAGCAGTTCTTC. Protein sequence: CASSLKGVSEQFF.

V usage is TRBV6-1 and J usage is TRBJ2-5; tentative D call: TRBD1 (6 bases). CDR3 length: 15 residues. The germline V gene encodes CDR1 MNHNS and CDR2 SASEGT. Trimming stripped 2 bases from V and 5 bases from J, with 15 bases between. Here the CDR3 DNA reads TGTGCCAGCAGTGAAAATACAGGGTGGGGGGAGACCCAGTACTTC. This codes for CASSENTGWGETQYF.

V and J are TRBV20-1 and TRBJ2-7; 7 positions match TRBD2. The J segment lost 2 bases and the V segment lost 3 bases, leaving 13 bases of the junction unmatched. The CDR3 has 16 residues. The V gene's germline CDR1 is DFQATT and CDR2 SNEGSKA (reference sequence). In DNA, the CDR3 is TGCAGTGCTAGCGTGGGAGGGGCGGGAGACCCCTACGAGCAGTACTTC. Protein: CSASVGGAGDPYEQYF.

The chain links TRBV7-9 to TRBJ2-5, with D unclear. Trimming shortened V by 1 base and J by 1 base, and 10 bases separated the two germline ends. The CDR3 length is 15 residues. Germline V gene data show CDR1 as SEHNR and CDR2 as FQNEAQ (reference sequence). CDR3 sequence: CASSLGRAAQETQYF. The CDR3, as DNA: TGTGCCAGCAGCTTAGGTCGGGCAGCCCAAGAGACCCAGTACTTC.

V usage is TRBV14 and J usage is TRBJ1-2; 12 bases agree with TRBD1. The length of the CDR3 is 16 residues. V shed 4 bases and J 6 bases; nucleotides not matched to a gene: 9. CDR1 and CDR2 from the germline V gene are SGHDN and FVKESK. Here the CDR3 DNA reads TGTGCCAGCAGCCTACTCACCGGGACAGGGGGCGATGGCTACACCTTC. Its protein product is CASSLLTGTGGDGYTF. Variable domain in full (rest from reference TRBV14 and TRBJ1-2): EAGVTQFPSHSVIEKGQTVTLRCDPISGHDNLYWYRRVMGKEIKFLLHFVKESKQDESGMPNNRFLAERTGGTYSTLKVQPAELEDSGVYFCASSLLTGTGGDGYTFGSGTRLTVV.

This clonotype was recorded at least ten times. The chain joins TRBV4-1 to TRBJ2-1; no clear D. Germline V CDR1 and CDR2: MGHRA, YSYEKL. The CDR3 extends over 15 amino acids. The V end was cut by 1 base, the J end by 1 base, with 8 bases between. The CDR3 DNA is TGCGCCAGCAGCCAAGTTTCTGGATCCTACAATGAGCAGTTCTTC. Amino acids: CASSQVSGSYNEQFF.

The chain couples TRBV4-2 to TRBJ2-7, with 7 bases that match TRBD1. The ends lost 0 bases at V and 0 bases at J; junction bases unmatched: 8. Germline loops: CDR1 LGHNA, CDR2 YNFKEQ. The CDR3 loop spans 17 amino acids. The CDR3 protein is CASSQDPQGSSSYEQYF. Here the CDR3 DNA reads TGTGCCAGCAGCCAAGATCCACAGGGGTCCAGCTCCTACGAGCAGTACTTC.

The CDR3 loop reads CASSSMKQPQHF. In nucleotides, the CDR3 is TGTGCCAGCAGTTCAATGAAACAGCCCCAGCATTTT. The gene calls are TRBV12-3 or TRBV12-4 and TRBJ1-5; D gene uncertain. Deletions cut 4 bases from V and 7 bases from J, with 8 bases between. The CDR3 totals 12 residues.

V gene TRBV12-3 or TRBV12-4 combines with J gene TRBJ2-1; D is possibly TRBD2 (6 bases). The V gene lost 6 bases and the J gene lost 4 bases, with 13 bases spanning the gap. The length of the CDR3 is 14 residues. In nucleotides, the CDR3 is TGTGCCAGCAGCGGGAGAAACGGGTACAATGAGCAGTTCTTC. Its translation is CASSGRNGYNEQFF.

This clonotype was detected many times. The V gene is TRBV11-2, the J gene TRBJ1-1; D is uncertain. Germline V gene data show CDR1 as SGHAT and CDR2 as FQNNGV. This CDR3 contains 13 residues. Between the trimmed V and J ends, which lost 3 bases and 1 base, there was a span of 6 bases. The CDR3 DNA reads as TGTGCCAGCAGCTTCGGCAAGAACACTGAAGCTTTCTTT. Encoded protein: CASSFGKNTEAFF.

The V call is TRBV7-3, the J call TRBJ2-2, with TRBD1 as a possible D gene (6 bases). Trimming took off 5 bases at V and 0 bases at J, with 10 bases between the two ends. The germline V gene encodes CDR1 SGHTA and CDR2 FQGTGA. This CDR3 contains 15 residues. The CDR3 DNA reads TGTGCCAGCAGCACTACAGGGCCGAACACCGGGGAGCTGTTTTTT. This gives the protein CASSTTGPNTGELFF.